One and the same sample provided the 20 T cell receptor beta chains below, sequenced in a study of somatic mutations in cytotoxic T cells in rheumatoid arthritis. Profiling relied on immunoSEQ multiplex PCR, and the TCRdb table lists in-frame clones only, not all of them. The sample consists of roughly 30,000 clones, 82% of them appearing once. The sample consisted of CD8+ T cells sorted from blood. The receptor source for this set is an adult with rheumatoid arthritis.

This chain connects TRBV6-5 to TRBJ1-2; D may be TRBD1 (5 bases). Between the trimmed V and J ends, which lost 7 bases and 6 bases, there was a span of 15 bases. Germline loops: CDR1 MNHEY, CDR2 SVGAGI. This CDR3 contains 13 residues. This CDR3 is CASTLTGDDGYTF. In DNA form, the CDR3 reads TGTGCCAGCACCCTCACAGGTGACGATGGCTACACCTTC.

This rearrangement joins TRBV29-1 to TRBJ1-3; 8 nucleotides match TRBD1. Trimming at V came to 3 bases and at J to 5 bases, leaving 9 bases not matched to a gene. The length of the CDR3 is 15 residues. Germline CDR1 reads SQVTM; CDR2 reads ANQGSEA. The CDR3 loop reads CSVERAGGERNTIYF. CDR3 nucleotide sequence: TGCAGCGTTGAGCGGGCAGGGGGCGAGCGAAACACCATATATTTT.

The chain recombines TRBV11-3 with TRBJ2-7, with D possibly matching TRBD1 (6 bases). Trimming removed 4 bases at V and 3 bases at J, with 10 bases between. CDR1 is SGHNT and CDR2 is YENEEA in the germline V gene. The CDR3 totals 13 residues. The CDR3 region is CASSSGTSYEQYF. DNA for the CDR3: TGTGCCAGCAGCTCCGGGACAAGCTACGAGCAGTACTTC.

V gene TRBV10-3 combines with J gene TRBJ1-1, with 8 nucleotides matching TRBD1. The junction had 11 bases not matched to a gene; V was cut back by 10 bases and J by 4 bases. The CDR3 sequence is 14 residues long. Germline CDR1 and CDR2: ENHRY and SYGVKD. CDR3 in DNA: TGTGCCAGGACGACAGGGGATTGGGGCACTGAAGCTTTCTTT. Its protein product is CARTTGDWGTEAFF.

The DNA for the CDR3 is TGTGCCAGCAGCCAAGTAACAGGTGGAGTGGAAGCTTTCTTT. This sequence encodes CASSQVTGGVEAFF. This chain connects TRBV4-2 to TRBJ1-1, with a tentative D call TRBD1 (5 bases). The CDR3 is 14 residues long. The germline V and J ends were trimmed by 1 base and 8 bases, with 14 bases remaining between them. Per the germline V gene, CDR1 is LGHNA and CDR2 is YNFKEQ.

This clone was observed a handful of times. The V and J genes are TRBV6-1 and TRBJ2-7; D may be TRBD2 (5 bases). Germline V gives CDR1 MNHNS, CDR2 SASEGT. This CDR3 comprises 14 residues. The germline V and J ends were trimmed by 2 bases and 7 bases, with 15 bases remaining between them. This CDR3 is CASSELREAREQYF. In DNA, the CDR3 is TGTGCCAGCAGTGAATTGAGGGAAGCGAGAGAGCAGTACTTC.

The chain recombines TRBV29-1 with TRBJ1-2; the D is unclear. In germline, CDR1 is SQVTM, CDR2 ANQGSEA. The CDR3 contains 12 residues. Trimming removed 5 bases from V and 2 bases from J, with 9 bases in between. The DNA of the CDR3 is TGCAGCGTTATGGCCAGCAACTATGGCTACACCTTC. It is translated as CSVMASNYGYTF.

The CDR3 is CASSQGRTEAFF. CDR3 in DNA: TGCGCCAGCAGCCAAGGGCGTACTGAAGCTTTCTTT. The gene calls are TRBV4-3 and TRBJ1-1, with D uncertain. This CDR3 is built from 12 residues. V was cut by 1 base and J by 5 bases, with 5 bases left in between. Looked up from germline, CDR1 is LGHNA and CDR2 is YSLEER.

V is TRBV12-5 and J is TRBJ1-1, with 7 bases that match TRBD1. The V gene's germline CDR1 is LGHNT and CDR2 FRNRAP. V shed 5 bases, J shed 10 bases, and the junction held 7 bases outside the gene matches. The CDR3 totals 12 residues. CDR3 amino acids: CASGKDRFGAFF. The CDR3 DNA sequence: TGTGCTAGTGGTAAGGACAGGTTCGGAGCTTTCTTT.

The DNA of the CDR3 is TGCAGCGCCGTAAACCGGGACAGGTCCTCCTACGAGCAGTACTTC. Protein sequence: CSAVNRDRSSYEQYF. The chain has TRBV29-1 and TRBJ2-7; 8 bases fit TRBD1. Trimming took 7 bases from V and 0 from J; bases not matched to a gene: 11. Looked up from germline, CDR1 is SQVTM and CDR2 is ANQGSEA. The length of the CDR3 is 15 residues.

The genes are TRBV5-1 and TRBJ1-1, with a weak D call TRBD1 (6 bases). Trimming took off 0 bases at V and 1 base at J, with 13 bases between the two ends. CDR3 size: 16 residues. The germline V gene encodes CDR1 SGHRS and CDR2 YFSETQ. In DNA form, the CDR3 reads TGCGCCAGCAGCTTGGCCAGTGGGGGGCCGAACACTGAAGCTTTCTTT. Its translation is CASSLASGGPNTEAFF.

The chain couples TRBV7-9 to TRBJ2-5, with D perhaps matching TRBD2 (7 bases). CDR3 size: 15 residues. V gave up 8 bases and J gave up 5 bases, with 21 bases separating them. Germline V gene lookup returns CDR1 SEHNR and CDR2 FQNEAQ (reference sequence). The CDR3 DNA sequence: TGTGCCAGCGGTGGGGGGGCTAACACGCGGGAGACCCAGTACTTC. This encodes CASGGGANTRETQYF.

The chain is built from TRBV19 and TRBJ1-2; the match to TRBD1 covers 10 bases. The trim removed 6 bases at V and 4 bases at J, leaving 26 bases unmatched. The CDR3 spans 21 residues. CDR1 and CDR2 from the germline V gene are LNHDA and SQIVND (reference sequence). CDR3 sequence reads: CASRASRQGASRAALRYGYTF. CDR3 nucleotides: TGTGCCAGTAGGGCTTCGAGACAGGGGGCGTCCCGGGCGGCCCTGCGCTATGGCTACACCTTC.

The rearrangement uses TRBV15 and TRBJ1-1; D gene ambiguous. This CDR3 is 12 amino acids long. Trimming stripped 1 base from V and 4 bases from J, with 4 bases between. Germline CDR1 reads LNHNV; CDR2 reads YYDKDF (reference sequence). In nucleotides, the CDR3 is TGTGCCACCAGCAGAGTAGGCACTGAAGCTTTCTTT. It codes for CATSRVGTEAFF. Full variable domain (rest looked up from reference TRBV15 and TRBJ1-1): DAMVIQNPRYQVTQFGKPVTLSCSQTLNHNVMYWYQQKSSQAPKLLFHYYDKDFNNEADTPDNFQSRRPNTSFCFLDIRSPGLGDTAMYLCATSRVGTEAFFGQGTRLTVV.

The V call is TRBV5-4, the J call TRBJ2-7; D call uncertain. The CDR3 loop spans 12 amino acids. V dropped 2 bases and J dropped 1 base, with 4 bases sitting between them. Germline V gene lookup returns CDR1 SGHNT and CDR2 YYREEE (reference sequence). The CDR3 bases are TGTGCCAGCAGCTTTGGATCCTACGAGCAGTACTTC. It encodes CASSFGSYEQYF.

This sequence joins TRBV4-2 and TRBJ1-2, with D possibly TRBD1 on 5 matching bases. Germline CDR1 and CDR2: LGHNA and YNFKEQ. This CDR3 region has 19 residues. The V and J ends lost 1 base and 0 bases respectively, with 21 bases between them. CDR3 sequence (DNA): TGTGCCAGCAGCCAAGTTTCTCGGAACACAGGACCAGCTAACTATGGCTACACCTTC. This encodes CASSQVSRNTGPANYGYTF.

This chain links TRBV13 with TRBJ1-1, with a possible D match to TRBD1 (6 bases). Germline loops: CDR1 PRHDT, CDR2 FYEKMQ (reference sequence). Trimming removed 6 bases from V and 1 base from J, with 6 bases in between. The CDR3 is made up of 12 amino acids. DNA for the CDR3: TGTGCCAGCAGGACAGGGAACACTGAAGCTTTCTTT. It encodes CASRTGNTEAFF.

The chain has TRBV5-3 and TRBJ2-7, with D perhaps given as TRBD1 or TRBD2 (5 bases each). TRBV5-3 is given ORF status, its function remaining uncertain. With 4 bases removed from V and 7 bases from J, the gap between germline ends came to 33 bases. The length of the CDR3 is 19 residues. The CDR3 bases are TGTGCCAGAAGCCTGGACGGTGGCTTGCGGGTGGGGCCTGAGGGAGAGCAGTACTTC. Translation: CARSLDGGLRVGPEGEQYF.

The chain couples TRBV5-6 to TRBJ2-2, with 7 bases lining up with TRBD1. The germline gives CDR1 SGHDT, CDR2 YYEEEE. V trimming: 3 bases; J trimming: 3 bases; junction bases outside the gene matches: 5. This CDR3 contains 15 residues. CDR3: CASSSRGMDTGELFF. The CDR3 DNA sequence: TGTGCCAGCAGCTCCAGGGGGATGGACACCGGGGAGCTGTTTTTT. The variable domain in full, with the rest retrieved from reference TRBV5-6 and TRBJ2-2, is DAGVTQSPTHLIKTRGQQVTLRCSPKSGHDTVSWYQQALGQGPQFIFQYYEEEERQRGNFPDRFSGHQFPNYSSELNVNALLLGDSALYLCASSSRGMDTGELFFGEGSRLTVL.

Here the CDR3 reads CASSYPRRSAHEQYF. CDR3 bases: TGTGCCAGCAGTTACCCGAGGCGGTCCGCCCACGAGCAGTACTTC. The chain links TRBV6-6 to TRBJ2-7, with D unresolved. V lost 2 bases and J 5 bases, leaving 16 bases between the germline ends. This CDR3 has 15 amino acids. Germline lookup yields CDR1 MNHNY and CDR2 SVGAGI (reference sequence).